This record looks at one TCR beta chain sequence and its context. This clone has just a few counts. Its antigen specificity is not known. One base away there is no much larger clone; base qualities are not given. This entry comes from a study of beta chain features in type 1 diabetes (dated by TCRdb to 2016 to 2018). Turning to the overall study: No differences in mean age, gender distribution, total cell number or subset yield were found between patients and healthy donors. Regulatory and stem cell-like memory subsets were obtained from only 8 patients and about 8 healthy donors, while naive and central memory subsets were obtained from all 28 donors. A total of about 110,000,000 sorted cells were examined across all samples, and a strong correlation was observed between cell number per subset and RNA yield. The study compared TCRB repertoires of sorted circulating CD4+ T cell subsets between recently diagnosed type 1 diabetes patients and matched healthy donors.

V is pruned by 1 base and J by 1 base, leaving 0 bases of the junction without a gene match. The CDR3 holds 15 amino acids from the cysteine to the phenylalanine. Only the CDR3 portion is preserved as DNA: 45 bases, with reading frame beginning at the first base. The CDR1 and CDR2 encoded by the germline V gene (reference sequence) are SEHNR and FQNEAQ. Each donor gave one peripheral blood draw, roughly 110 mL on average, collected into heparinised tubes. Using a panel that included CD45RO, CCR7, CD25, CD127, CD95 and CD27, naive, central memory, regulatory and stem cell-like memory CD4+ T cells were sorted on a BD FACSAria II. A purity above 95% was achieved for all sorted populations. PBMCs were isolated immediately by Lymphoprep density gradient centrifugation and stained directly without culture. To minimize batch effects, samples were stained and sorted in pairs, one healthy donor with one patient per experiment.

General findings and caveats noted by the study authors: Because small numbers of individuals were included in the HLA sub-analyses, any influence of HLA type on TCRB rearrangement was left unresolved. Naive, central memory and regulatory TCRB repertoires appeared to be more similar among patients than among healthy donors. A moderate but significant shortening of TCRB CDR3 length was observed in type 1 diabetes patients in all four CD4+ subsets. Sequencing cDNA rather than genomic DNA could over-represent highly expressing activated cells, although activation and CD3 levels did not differ between groups. At VDJ recombination sites, patients with type 1 diabetes made fewer insertions and deleted more nucleotides, a pattern implying thymic rearrangement abnormalities. PCR might favor shorter templates, but patient and control samples were amplified and corrected together, so any skew would affect both groups equally.

The entire isolated RNA was reverse transcribed using the High Capacity cDNA Reverse Transcription Kit, and thus expressed TCRB transcripts were sequenced. Deep immunoSEQ sequencing was performed on naive, central memory and regulatory T cell samples, with an average of roughly 3.6 million total reads per sample. Sorted cells were lysed in RLT buffer and RNA was extracted with DNase-treated RNeasy Micro or Mini kits, depending on cell number. Each cell subset was processed separately to prevent cross-contamination, with patient and healthy donor samples processed together. TCRB sequences were amplified from cDNA with the immunoSEQ multiplex PCR, producing 87-bp fragments spanning the CDR3 region. Amplicons were sequenced on the Illumina HiSeq platform. The paper's processing steps were these. Synthetic template baselines were used to correct PCR bias computationally, reads within Hamming distance 2 were collapsed, and singletons that could not be merged were discarded. Reads were aligned against IMGT so that V, D and J genes, CDR3 length and insertions or deletions at six rearrangement sites could be assigned. Clonotype counts were normalized to sorted cell number within each subset before computing true diversity and Gini coefficients with the tcR R package. The overlap coefficient, calculated on TCRB nucleotide sequences, was used to quantify repertoire sharing. Out-of-frame TCRB sequences from naive cells were analyzed to stand in for the pre-selection repertoire. This immuneACCESS table, as held by TCRdb, lists in-frame sequences with V and J called but not all clones. Of the missing ones, under half trace to an unresolved V gene in checked studies; the others have no known cause. That table supplies the V and J calls and clone size; D and trimming were determined from the DNA. This sample gives 300,000 to 400,000 clones in total; 10% to 15% of them show up just once. The ten largest clones take up roughly 0.017% of the sample.

The sample taken for sequencing was naive CD4+ T cells from blood. The meaning of the sample's cell subset or site label: true naive CD4+ T cells. The origin of this receptor is a man younger than 35 in good health. This sequence uses TRBV7-9 and TRBJ1-1; 10 central nucleotides agree with TRBD1. The CDR3 corresponds to CASSLGDRGNTEAFF. The sequenced DNA is TGTGCCAGCAGCTTAGGGGACAGGGGGAACACTGAAGCTTTCTTT.